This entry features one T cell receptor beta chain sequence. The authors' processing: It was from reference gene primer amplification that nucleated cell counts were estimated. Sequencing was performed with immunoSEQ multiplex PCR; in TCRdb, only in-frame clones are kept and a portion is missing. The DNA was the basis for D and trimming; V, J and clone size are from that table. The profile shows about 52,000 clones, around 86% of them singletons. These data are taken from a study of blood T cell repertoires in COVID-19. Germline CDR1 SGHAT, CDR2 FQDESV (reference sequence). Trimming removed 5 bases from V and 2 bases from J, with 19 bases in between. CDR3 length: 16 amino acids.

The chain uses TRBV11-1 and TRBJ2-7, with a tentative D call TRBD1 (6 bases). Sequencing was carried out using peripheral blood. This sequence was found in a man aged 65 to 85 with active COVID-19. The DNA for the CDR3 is TGTGCCAGCAGCAGCCGGGACACCCTTCACCCCTACGAGCAGTACTTC. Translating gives CASSSRDTLHPYEQYF. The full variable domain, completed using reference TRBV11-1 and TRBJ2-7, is EAEVAQSPRYKITEKSQAVAFWCDPISGHATLYWYRQILGQGPELLVQFQDESVVDDSQLPKDRFSAERLKGVDSTLKIQPAELGDSAMYLCASSSRDTLHPYEQYFGPGTRLTVT.